These T cell receptor beta chains were read from a single sample in a study of blood T cell repertoires in COVID-19. The assay was immunoSEQ multiplex PCR, and TCRdb's table has in-frame clones only and misses some. Of roughly 150,000 clones in the sample, roughly 85% were seen once. The sample comprised PBMCs or T cells enriched from blood (not recorded which). The receptors stem from a woman in her seventies in a cohort exposed to, infected with or recovered from COVID-19 (not recorded which). Both conserved end residues are part of each CDR3.

19	TRBJ2-3	TRBV7-3	CASSGLLRQSTGRTDTQYF
11	TRBJ2-7	TRBV3-1/TRBV3-2	CASSQAYEQYF
13	TRBJ1-4	TRBV2	CASSEQGDEKLFF
16	TRBJ2-2	TRBV7-3	CASSLIAGGGTGELFF
14	TRBJ2-3	TRBV20-1	CSASRSGVTDTQYF
12	TRBJ1-6	TRBV28	CASKRVHSPLHF
16	TRBJ2-3	TRBV15	CATSRELAGGRDTQYF
13	TRBJ1-1	TRBV12-3/TRBV12-4	CASIRTPNTEAFF
12	TRBJ2-5	TRBV7-9	CASSSTSGRTYF
12	TRBJ2-7	TRBV16	CASSPGVYEQYF
14	TRBJ2-2	TRBV5-1	CASSSGQQVGELFF
14	TRBJ2-3	TRBV6-5	CASYTRGREDTQYF
20	TRBJ2-2	TRBV15	CATSRGEGLRGDLETGELFF
15	TRBJ2-7	TRBV6-2/TRBV6-3	CASTPGAGRAYEQYF
13	TRBJ2-7	TRBV11-2	CASSNIQGFEQYF
16	TRBJ1-2	TRBV5-4	CASSLEMRAGEIGYTF
19	TRBJ2-1	TRBV9	CASSARLAGGRSSYNEQFF
13	TRBJ2-1	TRBV2	CASILAIYNEQFF
13	TRBJ2-3	TRBV24-1	CATGQEVTDTQYF
13	TRBJ1-2	TRBV15	CATSRGQRYGYTF
12	TRBJ1-4	TRBV28	CASNKQNEKLFF
14	TRBJ2-5	TRBV3-1/TRBV3-2	CASSPGGAQETQYF
17	TRBJ1-2	TRBV11-2	CASSRRTKTSVNYGYTF
14	TRBJ1-5	TRBV18	CASSPDRVDQPQHF
16	TRBJ2-1	TRBV5-5	CASSLGPAGRYNEQFF
17	TRBJ2-3	TRBV7-9	CASSLGRTSGREDTQYF
12	TRBJ1-2	TRBV28	CASVGTHYGYTF
15	TRBJ2-4	TRBV25-1	CASSESQGPKNIQYF
14	TRBJ2-7	TRBV5-1	CASSEVAGSDEQYF
13	TRBJ2-7	TRBV7-2	CASSFNRGLEQYF
16	TRBJ1-5	TRBV20-1	CSASAPPTGYNQPQHF
15	TRBJ1-4	TRBV5-6	CASAFRTGGNEKLFF
14	TRBJ2-5	TRBV5-1	CASSLFRQGETQYF
16	TRBJ2-3	TRBV4-2	CASSQGTATGTDTQYF
16	TRBJ1-6	TRBV28	CASSSTGTGGDSPLHF
15	TRBJ1-2	TRBV5-1	CASSPVPGGEYGYTF
15	TRBJ2-3	TRBV11-1	CASSSGSGAQGTQYF
13	TRBJ1-2	TRBV7-2	CASSLGQDYGYTF
15	TRBJ2-5	TRBV27	CASSPAGRVWETQYF
14	TRBJ2-7	TRBV3-1/TRBV3-2	CASSQGARAYEQYF
13	TRBJ2-7	TRBV13	CASSLGAGYEQYF
13	TRBJ2-2	TRBV28	CASSLRVAGELFF
14	TRBJ2-7	TRBV27	CASSLSAGNYEQYF
14	TRBJ2-2	TRBV10-3	CAITSRGTTGELFF
12	TRBJ1-2	TRBV20-1	CSASGQAYGYTF
16	TRBJ1-1	TRBV5-1	CASSLATGGFYTEAFF
16	TRBJ2-3	TRBV5-6	CASSLVASGYTDTQYF
13	TRBJ2-1	TRBV7-2	CASRPTGGHEQFF
13	TRBJ2-5	TRBV5-1	CASSFTSAETQYF
17	TRBJ1-1	TRBV19	CASSIQGEGVQNTEAFF
13	TRBJ1-1	TRBV7-2	CASSWGQDLEAFF
12	TRBJ2-7	TRBV2	CASSGARGEQYF
13	TRBJ1-1	TRBV11-2	CASSPRISSGAFF
15	TRBJ2-1	TRBV6-2/TRBV6-3	CASSLRDYPYNEQFF
11	TRBJ2-7	TRBV28	CASSTFYEQYF
14	TRBJ1-5	TRBV18	CASSPSGADQPQHF
16	TRBJ2-1	TRBV5-4	CASSYNGEYGKNEQFF